This T cell receptor (beta chain) is drawn from a study of cytomegalovirus exposure and HLA in healthy donors. Overall study results and limits: There were 160 or so TCR beta chains listed as cytomegalovirus-associated. A few chains tied to CMV proved CMV antigen-specific in vitro.

The PCR had 60 Vbeta and 13 Jbeta primers. Assay: immunoSEQ multiplex PCR; the TCRdb copy retains only in-frame clones and omits some. This table holds 100,000 to 150,000 clones, around two thirds found once. In regard to this clone: Its matching antigen is unknown.

Sequencing was done on a sample of PBMCs. The receptor was derived from a man in his fifties or sixties in good health and CMV-seropositive.

CDR3 bases: TGTGCCTCAGGGCGGGGGGAAGCTTTCTTT. Translating gives CASGRGEAFF. The J gene is TRBJ1-1, the V gene TRBV30; possibly TRBD1 for D (5 bases). This CDR3 has 10 residues. In germline, CDR1 is GTSNPN, CDR2 SVGIG (reference sequence). V lost 7 bases and J lost 8, with 11 bases in between.